The present T cell receptor (beta chain) was sequenced within a study of T cell repertoires in cytomegalovirus infection. Study overall: Public TCR beta signatures marked donors with CMV infection and the matching HLA. Study results and caveats: Predominance within the ex vivo response was attributable to HLA-C-restricted CMV-specific TCR beta clonotypes.

Using its own MiXCR run on the reads, TCRdb lists one record per CDR3 protein. Of hundreds of thousands of distinct CDR3 sequences listed, approximately 24% are singletons. This clonotype showed up just a few times. Its antigen is currently unknown. V lost 1 base and J 5 bases, leaving 14 bases between the germline ends. This CDR3 region has 15 residues. CDR1 SNHLY and CDR2 FYNNEI come from the germline V gene. Sequencing used CD8+ T cells from PBMCs. This clonotype was obtained from a human donor in good health (CMV status not recorded). Some clones in this sample may be carry-over from other donors' samples. The rearrangement links TRBV2 to TRBJ1-1; D is unresolved. In nucleotides, the CDR3 is TGTGCCAGCAGTGAAGGGATATCCCTCAAGACTGAAGCTTTCTTT. This translates into CASSEGISLKTEAFF.